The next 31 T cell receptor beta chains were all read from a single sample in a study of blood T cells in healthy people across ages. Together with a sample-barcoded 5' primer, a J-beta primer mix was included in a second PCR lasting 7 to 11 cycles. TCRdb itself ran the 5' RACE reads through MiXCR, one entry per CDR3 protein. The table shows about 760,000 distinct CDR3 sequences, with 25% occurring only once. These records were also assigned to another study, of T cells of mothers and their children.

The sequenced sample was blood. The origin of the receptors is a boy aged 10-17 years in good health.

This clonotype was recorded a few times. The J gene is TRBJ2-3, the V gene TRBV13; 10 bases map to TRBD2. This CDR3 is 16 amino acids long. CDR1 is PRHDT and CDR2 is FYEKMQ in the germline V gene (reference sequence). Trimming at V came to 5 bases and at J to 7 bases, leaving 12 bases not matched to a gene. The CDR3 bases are TGTGCCAGCAGCCCAGGGACTAGCGCTACGGTATATACGCAGTATTTT. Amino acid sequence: CASSPGTSATVYTQYF. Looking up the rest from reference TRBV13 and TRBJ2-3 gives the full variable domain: AAGVIQSPRHLIKEKRETATLKCYPIPRHDTVYWYQQGPGQDPQFLISFYEKMQSDKGSIPDRFSAQQFSDYHSELNMSSLELGDSALYFCASSPGTSATVYTQYFGPGTRLTVL.

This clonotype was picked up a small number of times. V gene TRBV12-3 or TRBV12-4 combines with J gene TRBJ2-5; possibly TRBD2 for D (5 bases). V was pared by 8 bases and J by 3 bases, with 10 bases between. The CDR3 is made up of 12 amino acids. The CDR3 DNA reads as TGTGCCAGCGGGCACGGGGAAGAGACCCAGTACTTC. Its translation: CASGHGEETQYF.

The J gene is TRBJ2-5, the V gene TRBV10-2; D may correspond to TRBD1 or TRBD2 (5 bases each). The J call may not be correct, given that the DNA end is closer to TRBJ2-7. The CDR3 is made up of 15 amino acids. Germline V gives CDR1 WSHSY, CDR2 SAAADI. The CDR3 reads CASSEPPGTRYEQYF. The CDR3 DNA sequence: TGCGCCAGCAGTGAGCCCCCAGGGACGAGGTACGAGCAGTACTTC.

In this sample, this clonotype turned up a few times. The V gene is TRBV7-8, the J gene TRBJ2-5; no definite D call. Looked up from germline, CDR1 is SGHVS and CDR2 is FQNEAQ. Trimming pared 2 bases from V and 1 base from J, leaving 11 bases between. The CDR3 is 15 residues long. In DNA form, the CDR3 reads TGTGCCAGCAGCTTACGGACGGAGTCCCAAGAGACCCAGTACTTC. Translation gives CASSLRTESQETQYF.

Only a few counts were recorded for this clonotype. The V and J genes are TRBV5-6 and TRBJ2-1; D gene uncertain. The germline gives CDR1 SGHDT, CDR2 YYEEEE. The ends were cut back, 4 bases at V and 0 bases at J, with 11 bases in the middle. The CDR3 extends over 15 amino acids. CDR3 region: CASSPFGRSYNEQFF. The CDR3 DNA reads TGTGCCAGCAGCCCTTTTGGCCGCTCCTACAATGAGCAGTTCTTC. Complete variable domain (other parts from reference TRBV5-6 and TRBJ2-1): DAGVTQSPTHLIKTRGQQVTLRCSPKSGHDTVSWYQQALGQGPQFIFQYYEEEERQRGNFPDRFSGHQFPNYSSELNVNALLLGDSALYLCASSPFGRSYNEQFFGPGTRLTVL.

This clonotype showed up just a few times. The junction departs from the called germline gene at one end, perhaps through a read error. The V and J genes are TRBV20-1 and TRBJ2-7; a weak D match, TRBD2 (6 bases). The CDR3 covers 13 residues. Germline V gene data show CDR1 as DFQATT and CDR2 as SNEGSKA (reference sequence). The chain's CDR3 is CGASFAGPHEQYF. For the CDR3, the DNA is TGCGGTGCCTCGTTCGCGGGGCCGCACGAGCAGTACTTC.

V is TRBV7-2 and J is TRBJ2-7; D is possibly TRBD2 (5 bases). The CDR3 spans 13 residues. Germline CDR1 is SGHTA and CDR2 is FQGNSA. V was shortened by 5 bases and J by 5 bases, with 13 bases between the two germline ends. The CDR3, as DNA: TGTGCCAGCAGCCAGATCGCGAGGGACGAGCAGTACTTC. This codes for CASSQIARDEQYF.

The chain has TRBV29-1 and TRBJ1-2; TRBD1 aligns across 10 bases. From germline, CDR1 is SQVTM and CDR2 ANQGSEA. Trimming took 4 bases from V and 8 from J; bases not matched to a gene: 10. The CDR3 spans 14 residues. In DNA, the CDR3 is TGCAGCGTTGCGGGACAGGGGAACTCTCGGGGCTACACCTTC. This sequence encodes CSVAGQGNSRGYTF.

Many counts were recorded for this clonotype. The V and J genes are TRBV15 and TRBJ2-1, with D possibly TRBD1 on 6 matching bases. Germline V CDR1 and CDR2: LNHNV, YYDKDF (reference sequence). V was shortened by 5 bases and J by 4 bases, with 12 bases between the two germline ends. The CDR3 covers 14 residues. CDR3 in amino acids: CATSPERGYNEQFF. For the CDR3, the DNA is TGTGCCACCAGCCCCGAGAGGGGGTACAATGAGCAGTTCTTC.

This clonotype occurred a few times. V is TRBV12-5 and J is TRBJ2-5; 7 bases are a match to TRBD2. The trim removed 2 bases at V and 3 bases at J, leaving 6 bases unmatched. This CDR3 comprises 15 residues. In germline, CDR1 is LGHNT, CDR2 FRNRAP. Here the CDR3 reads CASGLPTSDEETQYF. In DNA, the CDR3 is TGTGCTAGTGGTTTGCCCACTAGCGATGAAGAGACCCAGTACTTC.

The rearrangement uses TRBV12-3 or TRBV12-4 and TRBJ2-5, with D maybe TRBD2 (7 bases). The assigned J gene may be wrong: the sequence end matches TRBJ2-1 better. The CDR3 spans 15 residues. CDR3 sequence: CASSPTLGGANEQFF. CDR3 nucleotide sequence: TGTGCCAGCAGCCCGACCCTGGGGGGGGCGAATGAGCAGTTCTTC.

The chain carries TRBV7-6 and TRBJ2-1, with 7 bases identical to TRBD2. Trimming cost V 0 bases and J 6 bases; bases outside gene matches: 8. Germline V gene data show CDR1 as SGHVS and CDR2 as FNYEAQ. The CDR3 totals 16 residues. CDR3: CASSLAGREWPNEQFF. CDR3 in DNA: TGTGCCAGCAGCTTAGCTGGGCGGGAGTGGCCCAATGAGCAGTTCTTC. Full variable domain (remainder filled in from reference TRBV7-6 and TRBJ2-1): GAGVSQSPRYKVTKRGQDVALRCDPISGHVSLYWYRQALGQGPEFLTYFNYEAQQDKSGLPNDRFSAERPEGSISTLTIQRTEQRDSAMYRCASSLAGREWPNEQFFGPGTRLTVL.

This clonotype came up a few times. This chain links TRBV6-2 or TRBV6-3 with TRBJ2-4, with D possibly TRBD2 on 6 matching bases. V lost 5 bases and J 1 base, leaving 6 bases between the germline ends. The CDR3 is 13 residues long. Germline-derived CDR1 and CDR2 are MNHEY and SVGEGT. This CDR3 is CASSREAKNIQYF. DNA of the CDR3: TGTGCCAGCAGTCGGGAGGCCAAAAACATTCAGTACTTC.

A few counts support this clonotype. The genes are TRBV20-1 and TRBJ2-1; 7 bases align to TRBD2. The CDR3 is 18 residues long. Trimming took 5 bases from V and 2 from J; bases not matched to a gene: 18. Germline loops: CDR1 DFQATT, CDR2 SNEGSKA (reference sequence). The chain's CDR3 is CSAPASGGTWGAYNEQFF. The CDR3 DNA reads TGCAGTGCTCCCGCTAGCGGAGGGACCTGGGGGGCCTACAATGAGCAGTTCTTC.

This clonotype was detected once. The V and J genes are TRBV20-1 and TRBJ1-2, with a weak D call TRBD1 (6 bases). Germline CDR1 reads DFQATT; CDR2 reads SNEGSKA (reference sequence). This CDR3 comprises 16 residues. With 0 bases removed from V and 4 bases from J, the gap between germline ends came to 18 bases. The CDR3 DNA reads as TGCAGTGCTAGAGAACTGGAAAGGGGACATAGCTATGGCTACACCTTC. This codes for CSARELERGHSYGYTF.

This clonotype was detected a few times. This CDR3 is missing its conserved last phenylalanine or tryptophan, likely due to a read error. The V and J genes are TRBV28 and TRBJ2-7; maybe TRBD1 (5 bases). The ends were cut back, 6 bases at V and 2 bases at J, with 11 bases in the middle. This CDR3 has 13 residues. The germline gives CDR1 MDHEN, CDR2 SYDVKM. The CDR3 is CASRQDGAYEQYL. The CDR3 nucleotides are TGTGCCAGCAGACAGGACGGAGCCTACGAGCAGTACCTC.

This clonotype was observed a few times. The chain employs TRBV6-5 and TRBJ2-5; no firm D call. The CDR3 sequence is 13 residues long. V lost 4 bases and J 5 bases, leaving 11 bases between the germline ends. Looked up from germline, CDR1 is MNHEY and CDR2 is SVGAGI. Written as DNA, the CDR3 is TGTGCCAGCAGTTCGTCCGTTGGGGAGACCCAGTACTTC. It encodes CASSSSVGETQYF.

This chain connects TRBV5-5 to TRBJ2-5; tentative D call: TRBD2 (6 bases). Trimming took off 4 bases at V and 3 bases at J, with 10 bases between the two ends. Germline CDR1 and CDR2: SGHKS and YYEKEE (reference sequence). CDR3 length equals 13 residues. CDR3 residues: CASSIGTEETQYF. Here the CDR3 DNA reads TGTGCCAGCAGCATTGGGACTGAAGAGACCCAGTACTTC.

Here the CDR3 reads CAISESIANEQFF. The CDR3 DNA sequence: TGTGCCATCAGTGAGTCGATAGCCAATGAGCAGTTCTTC. V gene TRBV10-3 combines with J gene TRBJ2-1, with unresolved D. Per germline, CDR1 ENHRY and CDR2 SYGVKD. Trimming took 0 bases from V and 6 from J, leaving 6 bases between them. CDR3 length: 13 amino acids.

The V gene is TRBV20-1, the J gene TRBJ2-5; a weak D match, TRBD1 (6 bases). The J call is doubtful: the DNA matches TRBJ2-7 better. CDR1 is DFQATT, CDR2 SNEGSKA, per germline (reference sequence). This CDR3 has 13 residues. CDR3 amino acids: CSAEGDTSYEQYF. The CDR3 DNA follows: TGCAGTGCTGAGGGGGACACCTCCTACGAGCAGTACTTC.

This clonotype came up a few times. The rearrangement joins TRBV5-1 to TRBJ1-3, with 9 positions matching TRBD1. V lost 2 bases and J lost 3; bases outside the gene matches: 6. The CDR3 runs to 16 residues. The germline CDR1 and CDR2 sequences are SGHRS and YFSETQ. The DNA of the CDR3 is TGCGCCAGCAGCTTCGGCGGGACAGGGAGTGGAAACACCATATATTTT. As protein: CASSFGGTGSGNTIYF.

Here the CDR3 reads CASRHRAGGNTEAFF. CDR3 in DNA: TGTGCCAGCAGGCACAGGGCCGGGGGAAACACTGAAGCTTTCTTT. The gene calls are TRBV27 and TRBJ1-1; maybe TRBD1 (6 bases). The CDR3 spans 15 residues. CDR1 MNHEY and CDR2 SMNVEV come from the germline V gene (reference sequence). Deletions cut 6 bases from V and 2 bases from J, with 16 bases between.

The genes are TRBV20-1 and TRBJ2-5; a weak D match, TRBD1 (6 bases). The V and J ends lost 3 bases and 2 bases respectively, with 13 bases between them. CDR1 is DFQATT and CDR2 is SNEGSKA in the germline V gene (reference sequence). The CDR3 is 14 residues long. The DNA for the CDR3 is TGCAGTGCTAGTCACGGACAGTCGCAAGAGACCCAGTACTTC. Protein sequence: CSASHGQSQETQYF.

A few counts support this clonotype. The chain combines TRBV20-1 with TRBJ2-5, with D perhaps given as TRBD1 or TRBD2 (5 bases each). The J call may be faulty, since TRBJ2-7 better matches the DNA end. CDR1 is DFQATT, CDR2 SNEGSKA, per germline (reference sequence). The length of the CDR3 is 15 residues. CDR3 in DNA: TGCAGTGCTAGAGATCACGGGACGGCCCATTACGAGCAGTACTTC. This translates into CSARDHGTAHYEQYF.

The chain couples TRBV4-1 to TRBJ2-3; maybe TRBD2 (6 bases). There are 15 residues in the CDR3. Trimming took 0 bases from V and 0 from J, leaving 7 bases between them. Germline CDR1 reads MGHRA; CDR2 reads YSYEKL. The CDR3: CASSQDGTSTDTQYF. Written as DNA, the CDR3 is TGCGCCAGCAGCCAAGATGGGACTAGCACAGATACGCAGTATTTT.

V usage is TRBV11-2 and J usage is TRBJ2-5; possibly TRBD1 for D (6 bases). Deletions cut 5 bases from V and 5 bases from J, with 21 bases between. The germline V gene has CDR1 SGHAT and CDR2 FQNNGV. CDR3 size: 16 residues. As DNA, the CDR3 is TGTGCCAGCAGCCCTCCATCCACAGGGATCGGGGAGACCCAGTACTTC. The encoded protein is CASSPPSTGIGETQYF.

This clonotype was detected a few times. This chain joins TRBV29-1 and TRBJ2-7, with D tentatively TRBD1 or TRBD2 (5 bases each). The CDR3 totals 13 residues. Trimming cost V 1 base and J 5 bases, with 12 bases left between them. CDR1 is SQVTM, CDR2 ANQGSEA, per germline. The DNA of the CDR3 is TGCAGCGTTGAAGGGGGGAGTTACAACGAGCAGTACTTC. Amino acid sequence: CSVEGGSYNEQYF.

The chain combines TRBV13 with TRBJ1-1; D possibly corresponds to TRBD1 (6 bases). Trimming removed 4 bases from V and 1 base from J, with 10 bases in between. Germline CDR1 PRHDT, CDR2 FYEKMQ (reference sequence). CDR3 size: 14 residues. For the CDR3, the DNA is TGTGCCAGCAGCTGGGACATCGGGAACACTGAAGCTTTCTTT. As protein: CASSWDIGNTEAFF.

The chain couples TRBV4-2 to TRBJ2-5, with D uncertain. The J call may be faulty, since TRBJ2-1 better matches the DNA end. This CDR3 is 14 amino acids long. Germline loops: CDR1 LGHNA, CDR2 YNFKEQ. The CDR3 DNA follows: TGTGCCAGCAGCCCCCCAGGAAACTACAATGAGCAGTTCTTC. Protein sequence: CASSPPGNYNEQFF.

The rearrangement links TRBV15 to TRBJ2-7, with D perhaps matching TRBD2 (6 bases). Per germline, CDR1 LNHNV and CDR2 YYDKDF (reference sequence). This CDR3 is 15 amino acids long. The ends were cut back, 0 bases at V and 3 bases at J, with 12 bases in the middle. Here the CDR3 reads CATSREAGPVYEQYF. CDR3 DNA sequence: TGTGCCACCAGCAGAGAAGCGGGCCCGGTCTACGAGCAGTACTTC.

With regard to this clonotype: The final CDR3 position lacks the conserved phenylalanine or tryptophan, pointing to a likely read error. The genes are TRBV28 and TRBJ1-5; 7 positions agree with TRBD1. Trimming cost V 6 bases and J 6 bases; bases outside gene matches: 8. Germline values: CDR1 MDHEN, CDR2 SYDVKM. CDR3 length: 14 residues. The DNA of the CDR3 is TGTGCCAGCAGCACCGCCGGGACAGTTCAGCCCCAGCATCTT. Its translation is CASSTAGTVQPQHL.